The present T cell receptor beta chain was sequenced within a study of T cell responses to AZD1222 COVID-19 vaccine (dated by TCRdb to the early 2020s). Study-wide context: Because spike-specific TCR depth and breadth did not differ between the two schedules, AZD1222 recipients who got a second dose at roughly 4 weeks were pooled with those who got a second dose at roughly 12 weeks. A total of 233 trial participants underwent TCR sequencing, of whom 200 to 220 had received two doses of AZD1222 and 26 had received two doses of the MenACWY control vaccine. Trial participants were enrolled into age subgroups of 18-55, 56-69 and 70-plus years, which contained 148, 28 and 57 TCR-sequenced participants, respectively.

About this clone itself: It has no known antigen specificity. No clone much larger than this one lies a single base away; base qualities are absent.

The CDR3 sequence holds 13 residues, the cysteine and phenylalanine included. Kept here is only the CDR3 DNA, which spans 39 bases and is read in frame from base 1. The junction shows trimming of 2 bases on V and 3 bases on J, plus 4 bases between the germline ends. Based on the germline V gene, the CDR1 and CDR2 sequences are MRHNA and SNTAGT. What the research found in general, with its limitations: Participants were mostly white British, with more females than males. The authors suggested clonal diversity may have been underestimated. The 56-69-year group was small, and its depth increase did not reach significance, likely because of low power. CD4 TCRs associated with the vaccine covered the entire spike protein, and the dominant responses were in regions 160-218 and 743-854. Conclusions about previously exposed vaccinees were limited because only six or seven AZD1222 recipients were SARS-CoV-2 seropositive at baseline. Epitopes outside the regions mutated in the B.1.351 and B.1.1.7 variants were reportedly recognized by nearly half of the unique spike-specific TCRs. After two AZD1222 doses, both the breadth and the depth of spike-specific TCRs were significantly higher than at day 0 and than in MenACWY recipients. Because no samples from the day 14 peak response were available, repertoires could be characterized only after the peak T cell response.

The time point label on this specimen signifies: baseline before first vaccination. Vaccinee samples came from UK trials COV001 and COV002, including a single-blind randomized controlled phase 2/3 trial of AZD1222 (ChAdOx1 nCoV-19) in healthy adults. Trial participant PBMC samples were collected at day 0 and day 28 after the second dose for TCRbeta chain sequencing. The CDR3 regions of human TCRbeta chains were analyzed by immunosequencing. The paper's data handling went like this. TCRs in the repertoires were matched against a reference library of SARS-CoV-2-specific TCRs that had been generated with the MIRA antigen-specificity platform. Breadth was defined as the fraction of unique TCRs that were SARS-CoV-2-associated. Depth was defined as the fraction of total T cells that were SARS-CoV-2-associated. Using the MIRA data, every spike-specific TCR was mapped to the spike region that the TCR reacted to and assigned to either a CD4 or a CD8 class. Log10-transformed breadth and depth values were compared by one-way ANOVA with Sidak's multiple comparisons tests. TCRdb took over this immuneACCESS table, retaining in-frame rearrangements with V and J assigned. Such tables are incomplete; in checked studies, under half of the missing clones stem from an unresolved V gene, and the remainder is unexplained. For V, J and clone size, that table is used; D and trimming come from the DNA. In all, the sample holds 150,000 or so clones, and 70% to 90% of those were seen once. Jointly, the top ten make up over 7% of the sample.

The chain is assembled from TRBV6-4 and TRBJ2-2; the D gene remains uncertain. This TCR was recovered from an adult in good health. Sequencing was performed on peripheral blood, taken on day 0 of AZD1222 vaccination. The DNA reads TGTGCCAGCAGTGACGCGGACACCGGGGAGCTGTTTTTT. The resulting protein is CASSDADTGELFF.